This T cell receptor beta chain comes out of a study of T cell changes during pregnancy in multiple sclerosis. Some clones are missing from TCRdb's copy, which holds only in-frame ones; the method was immunoSEQ multiplex PCR. The sample records roughly 22,000 clones, approximately 91% being singletons. The junction had 7 bases not matched to a gene; V was cut back by 4 bases and J by 4 bases. The CDR3 spans 14 residues. Germline assignment: CDR1 SEHNR and CDR2 FQNEAQ (reference sequence). This sequence joins TRBV7-9 and TRBJ2-7, with 7 bases fitting TRBD1. The clonotype was recovered from a female donor in good health, enrolled as a control in a pregnancy study. Sequenced here: CD4+ T cells from peripheral blood mononuclear cells, sampled after pregnancy. Here the CDR3 reads CASSSGQVLYEQYF. The DNA of the CDR3 is TGTGCCAGCAGCTCTGGACAGGTTTTATACGAGCAGTACTTC.